These 6 T cell receptor beta chains were all obtained from the same sample, sequenced in a study of blood T cell repertoires in COVID-19. Only in-frame clones appear in the TCRdb table, and some are missing; sequencing was by immunoSEQ multiplex PCR. The sample lists about 110,000 clones, about 80% occurring once. Sequencing was performed on peripheral blood. The origin of the receptors is a woman aged 70 to 79 with acute or convalescent COVID-19.

The chain links TRBV24-1 to TRBJ2-3; 9 bases are a match to TRBD2. The CDR3 length is 15 residues. Germline V CDR1 and CDR2: KGHDR, SFDVKD. V was clipped by 8 bases and J by 6 bases; unmatched bases: 11. The CDR3 bases are TGTGCCACCATGTGGGGGGGCGGGAGGGTGGATACGCAGTATTTT. This encodes CATMWGGGRVDTQYF.

The chain has TRBV11-3 and TRBJ2-1; the match to TRBD2 covers 10 bases. The length of the CDR3 is 15 residues. Germline V CDR1 and CDR2: SGHNT, YENEEA. The V segment lost 0 bases and the J segment 9 bases; nucleotides outside the gene matches: 5. Here the CDR3 DNA reads TGTGCCAGCAGCTTAGAGCCTAGCGGGAGTGTTGAGCAGTTCTTC. Translating gives CASSLEPSGSVEQFF.

The chain has TRBV27 and TRBJ2-3; the D gene is possibly TRBD1 (6 bases). This CDR3 spans 16 amino acids. Looked up from germline, CDR1 is MNHEY and CDR2 is SMNVEV (reference sequence). V shed 5 bases and J shed 0 bases, with 15 bases lying between them. The DNA of the CDR3 is TGTGCCAGCAGTATGAACAGGGTTTATAGCACAGATACGCAGTATTTT. This encodes CASSMNRVYSTDTQYF.

The V call is TRBV25-1, the J call TRBJ2-2; D gene ambiguous. Germline CDR1 and CDR2: MGHDK and SYGVNS. This CDR3 comprises 14 residues. The V and J ends lost 3 bases and 6 bases respectively, with 11 bases between them. The CDR3 coding sequence is TGTGCCAGCAGTGACCCGCGTGGGCCCGGGGAGCTGTTTTTT. This translates into CASSDPRGPGELFF.

This chain connects TRBV10-2 to TRBJ2-2, with TRBD2 matching over 14 bases. CDR1 and CDR2 (germline): WSHSY, SAAADI. The CDR3 consists of 19 residues. The ends lost 0 bases at V and 7 bases at J; junction bases unmatched: 10. The CDR3 sequence: CASSESGLAGVKRVGELFF. In nucleotides, the CDR3 is TGCGCCAGCAGTGAGTCGGGACTAGCGGGAGTTAAAAGGGTCGGGGAGCTGTTTTTT.

The genes are TRBV3-1 (or the pseudogene TRBV3-2) and TRBJ2-5; D possibly corresponds to TRBD2 (5 bases). This CDR3 comprises 13 residues. V shed 3 bases and J shed 7 bases, with 12 bases lying between them. CDR1 LGHDT and CDR2 YNNKEL come from the germline V gene (reference sequence). Here the CDR3 reads CASSQGPEGTQYF. The CDR3 DNA reads TGTGCCAGCAGCCAGGGTCCAGAGGGGACCCAGTACTTC.